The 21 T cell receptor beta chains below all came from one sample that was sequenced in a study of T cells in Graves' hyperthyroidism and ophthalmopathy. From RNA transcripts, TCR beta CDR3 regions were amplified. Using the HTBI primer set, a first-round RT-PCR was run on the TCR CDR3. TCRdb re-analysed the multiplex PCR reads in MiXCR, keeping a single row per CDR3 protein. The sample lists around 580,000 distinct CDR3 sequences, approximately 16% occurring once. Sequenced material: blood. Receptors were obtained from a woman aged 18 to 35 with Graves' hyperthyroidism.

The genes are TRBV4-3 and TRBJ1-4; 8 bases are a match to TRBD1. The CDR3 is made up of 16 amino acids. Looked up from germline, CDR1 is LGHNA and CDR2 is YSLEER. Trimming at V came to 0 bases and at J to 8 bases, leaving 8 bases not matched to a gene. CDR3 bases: TGCGCCAGCAGCCAAGACCCAGACAGGGGATTCGAAAAACTGTTTTTT. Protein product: CASSQDPDRGFEKLFF.

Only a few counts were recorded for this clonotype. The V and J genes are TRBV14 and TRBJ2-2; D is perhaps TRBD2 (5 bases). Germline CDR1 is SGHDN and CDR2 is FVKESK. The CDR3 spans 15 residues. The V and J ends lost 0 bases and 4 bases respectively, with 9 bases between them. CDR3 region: CASSQELGGTGELFF. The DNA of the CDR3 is TGTGCCAGCAGCCAAGAGCTCGGAGGCACCGGGGAGCTGTTTTTT.

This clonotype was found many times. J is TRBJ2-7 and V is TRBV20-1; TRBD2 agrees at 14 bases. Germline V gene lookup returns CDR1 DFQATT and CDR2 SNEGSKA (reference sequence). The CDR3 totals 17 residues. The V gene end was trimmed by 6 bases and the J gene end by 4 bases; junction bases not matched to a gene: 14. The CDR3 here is CSAPSGLAGGTEYEQYF. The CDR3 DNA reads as TGCAGTGCCCCCTCCGGACTAGCGGGAGGCACCGAGTACGAGCAGTACTTC.

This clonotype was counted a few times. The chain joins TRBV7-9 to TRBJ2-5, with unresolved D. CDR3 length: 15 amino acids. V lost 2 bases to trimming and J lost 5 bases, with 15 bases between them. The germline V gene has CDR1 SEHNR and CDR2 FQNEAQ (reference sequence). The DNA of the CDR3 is TGTGCCAGCAGCTTAAAGGCGCCGCTAGTCGAGACCCAGTACTTC. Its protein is CASSLKAPLVETQYF.

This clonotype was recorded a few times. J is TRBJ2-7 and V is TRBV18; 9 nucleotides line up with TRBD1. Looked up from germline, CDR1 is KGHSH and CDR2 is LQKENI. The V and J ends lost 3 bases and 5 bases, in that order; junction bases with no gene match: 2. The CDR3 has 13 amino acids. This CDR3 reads CASSPGQGNEQYF. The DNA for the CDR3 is TGTGCCAGCTCACCGGGACAGGGCAACGAGCAGTACTTC.

Here the CDR3 reads CASTEQGYNEQFF. Here the CDR3 DNA reads TGTGCCAGCACCGAACAGGGTTACAATGAGCAGTTCTTC. The rearrangement uses TRBV7-2 and TRBJ2-1; a possible D gene is TRBD1 (6 bases). The CDR3 is 13 residues long. CDR1 and CDR2 from the germline V gene are SGHTA and FQGNSA. V gave up 7 bases and J gave up 4 bases, with 11 bases separating them.

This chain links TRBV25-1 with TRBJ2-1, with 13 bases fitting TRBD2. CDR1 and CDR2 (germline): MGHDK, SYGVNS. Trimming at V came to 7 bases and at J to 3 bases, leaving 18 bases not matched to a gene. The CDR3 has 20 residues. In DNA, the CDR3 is TGTGCCAGCAATCAAGGGAACAGAGGACTAGCGGGAGACCACTACAATGAGCAGTTCTTC. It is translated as CASNQGNRGLAGDHYNEQFF. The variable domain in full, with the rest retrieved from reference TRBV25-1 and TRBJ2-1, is EADIYQTPRYLVIGTGKKITLECSQTMGHDKMYWYQQDPGMELHLIHYSYGVNSTEKGDLSSESTVSRIRTEHFPLTLESARPSHTSQYLCASNQGNRGLAGDHYNEQFFGPGTRLTVL.

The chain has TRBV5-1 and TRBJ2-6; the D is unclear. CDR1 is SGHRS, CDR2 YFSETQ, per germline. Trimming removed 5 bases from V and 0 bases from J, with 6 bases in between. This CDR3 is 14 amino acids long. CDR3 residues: CASRGISGANVLTF. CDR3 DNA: TGCGCCAGCAGAGGGATCTCTGGGGCCAACGTCCTGACTTTC.

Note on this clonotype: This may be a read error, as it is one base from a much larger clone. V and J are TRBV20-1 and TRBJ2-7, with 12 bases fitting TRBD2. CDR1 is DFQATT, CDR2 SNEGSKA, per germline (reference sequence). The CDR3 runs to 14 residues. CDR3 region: CSATSGRGSYGQYF. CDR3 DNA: TGCAGTGCTACTAGCGGGAGGGGTTCCTACGGGCAGTACTTC.

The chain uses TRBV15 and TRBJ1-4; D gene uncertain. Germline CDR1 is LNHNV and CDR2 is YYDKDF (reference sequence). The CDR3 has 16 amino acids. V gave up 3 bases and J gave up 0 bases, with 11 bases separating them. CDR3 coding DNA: TGTGCCACCAGCAGGTCTCTGACGGCAACTAATGAAAAACTGTTTTTT. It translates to CATSRSLTATNEKLFF.

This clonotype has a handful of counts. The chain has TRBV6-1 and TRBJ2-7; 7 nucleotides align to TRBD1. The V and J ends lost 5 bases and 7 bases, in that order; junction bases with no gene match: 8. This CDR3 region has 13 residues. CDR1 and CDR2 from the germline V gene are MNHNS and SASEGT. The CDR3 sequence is CASSRTTGVEQYF. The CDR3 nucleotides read TGTGCCAGCAGTCGAACAACAGGGGTTGAGCAGTACTTC.

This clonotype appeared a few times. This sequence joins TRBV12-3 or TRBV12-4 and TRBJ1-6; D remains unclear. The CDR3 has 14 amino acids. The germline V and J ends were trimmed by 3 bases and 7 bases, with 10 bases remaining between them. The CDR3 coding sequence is TGTGCCAGCAGTTTGGGTTTCTTCAATTCACCCCTCCACTTT. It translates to CASSLGFFNSPLHF.

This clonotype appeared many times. The CDR3 sequence: CSARHPAPSGATNEQFF. The CDR3 DNA sequence: TGCAGTGCTAGACACCCCGCACCTAGCGGGGCGACCAATGAGCAGTTCTTC. The chain carries TRBV20-1 and TRBJ2-1, with 9 bases matching TRBD2. This CDR3 region has 17 residues. The junction had 14 bases not matched to a gene; V was cut back by 2 bases and J by 6 bases. Germline CDR1 DFQATT, CDR2 SNEGSKA (reference sequence).

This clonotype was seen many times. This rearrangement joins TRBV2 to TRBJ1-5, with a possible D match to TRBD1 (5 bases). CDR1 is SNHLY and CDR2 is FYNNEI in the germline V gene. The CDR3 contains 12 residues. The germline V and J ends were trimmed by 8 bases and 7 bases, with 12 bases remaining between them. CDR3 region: CASRAGGQPQHF. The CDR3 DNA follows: TGTGCCAGCCGGGCGGGGGGACAGCCCCAGCATTTT.

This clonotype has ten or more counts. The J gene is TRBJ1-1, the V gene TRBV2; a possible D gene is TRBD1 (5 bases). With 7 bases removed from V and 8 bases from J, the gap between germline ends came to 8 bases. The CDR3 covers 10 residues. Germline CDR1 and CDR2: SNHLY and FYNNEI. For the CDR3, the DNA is TGTGCCAGCATTGGGGGAGAAGCTTTCTTT. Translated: CASIGGEAFF.

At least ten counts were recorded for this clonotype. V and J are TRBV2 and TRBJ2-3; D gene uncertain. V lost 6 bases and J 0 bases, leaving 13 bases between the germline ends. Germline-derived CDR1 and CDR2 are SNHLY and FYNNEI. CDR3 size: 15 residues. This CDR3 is CASRGSVSSTDTQYF. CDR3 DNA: TGTGCCAGCAGAGGCTCTGTCTCTAGCACAGATACGCAGTATTTT.

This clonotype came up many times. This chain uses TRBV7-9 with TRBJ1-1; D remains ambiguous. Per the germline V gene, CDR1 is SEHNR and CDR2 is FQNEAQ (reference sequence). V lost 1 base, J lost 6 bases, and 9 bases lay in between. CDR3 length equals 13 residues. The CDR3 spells CASSLVGDPEAFF. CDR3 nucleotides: TGTGCCAGCAGCTTAGTGGGCGACCCTGAAGCTTTCTTT.

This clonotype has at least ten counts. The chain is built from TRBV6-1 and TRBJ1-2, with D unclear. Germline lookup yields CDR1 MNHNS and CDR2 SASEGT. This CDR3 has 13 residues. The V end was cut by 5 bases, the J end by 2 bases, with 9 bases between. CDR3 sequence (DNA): TGTGCCAGCAGTCCGAGAGACAACTATGGCTACACCTTC. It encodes CASSPRDNYGYTF.

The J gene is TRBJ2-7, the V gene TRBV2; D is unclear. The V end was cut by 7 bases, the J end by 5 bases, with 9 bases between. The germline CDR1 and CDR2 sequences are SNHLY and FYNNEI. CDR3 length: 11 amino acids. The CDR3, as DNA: TGTGCCAGCACTGGGGTACACGAGCAGTACTTC. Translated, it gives CASTGVHEQYF.

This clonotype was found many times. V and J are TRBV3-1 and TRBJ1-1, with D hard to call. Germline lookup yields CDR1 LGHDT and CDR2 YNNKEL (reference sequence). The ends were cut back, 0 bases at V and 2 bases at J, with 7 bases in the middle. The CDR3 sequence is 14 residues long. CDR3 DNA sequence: TGTGCCAGCAGCCAAGACCCCGTAAACACTGAAGCTTTCTTT. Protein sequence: CASSQDPVNTEAFF.

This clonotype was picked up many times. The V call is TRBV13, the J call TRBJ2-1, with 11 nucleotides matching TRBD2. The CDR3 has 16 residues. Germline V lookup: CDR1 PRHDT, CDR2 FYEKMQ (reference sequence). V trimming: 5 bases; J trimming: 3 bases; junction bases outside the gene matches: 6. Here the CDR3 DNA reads TGTGCCAGCAGCACGTCACTAGCGGGAGACTACAATGAGCAGTTCTTC. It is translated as CASSTSLAGDYNEQFF.